The 6 T cell receptor beta chains below were found in one sample sequenced in a study of T cells in Graves' hyperthyroidism and ophthalmopathy. The TCR beta CDR3 regions underwent amplification using RNA transcripts as the source. HTBI primers were the set used in a first-round RT-PCR of the TCR CDR3. TCRdb recomputed calls from the multiplex PCR reads with MiXCR, one row per CDR3 protein. The data hold hundreds of thousands of distinct CDR3 sequences, with around 45% observed a single time. Sequenced material: peripheral blood or thyroid tissue (not recorded which). These receptors were taken from a woman under 30 with Graves' hyperthyroidism.

This chain uses TRBV7-9 with TRBJ2-2; 10 bases line up with TRBD2. The trim removed 5 bases at V and 4 bases at J, leaving 16 bases unmatched. Germline CDR1 is SEHNR and CDR2 is FQNEAQ (reference sequence). This CDR3 is 19 amino acids long. The CDR3 here is CASSLGPSGRTGFTGELFF. CDR3 DNA: TGTGCCAGCAGCCTGGGGCCTAGCGGGAGAACGGGGTTCACCGGGGAGCTGTTTTTT.

This clonotype was recorded many times. The genes are TRBV15 and TRBJ2-5; D may be TRBD1 (6 bases). The V gene's germline CDR1 is LNHNV and CDR2 YYDKDF (reference sequence). V lost 4 bases, J lost 3 bases, and 6 bases lay in between. This CDR3 is built from 12 residues. CDR3 in amino acids: CATSNREETQYF. The CDR3 DNA is TGTGCCACCAGCAACAGGGAAGAGACCCAGTACTTC. The variable domain in full, completed from reference TRBV15 and TRBJ2-5, reads DAMVIQNPRYQVTQFGKPVTLSCSQTLNHNVMYWYQQKSSQAPKLLFHYYDKDFNNEADTPDNFQSRRPNTSFCFLDIRSPGLGDTAMYLCATSNREETQYFGPGTRLLVL.

J is TRBJ2-5 and V is TRBV10-3; 7 nucleotides match TRBD2. Germline CDR1 reads ENHRY; CDR2 reads SYGVKD. V gave up 10 bases and J gave up 9 bases; unmatched junction bases: 8. The CDR3 is made up of 11 amino acids. CDR3 nucleotide sequence: TGTGCCAGCGGGGCGGGAGTTGCCCAGTACTTC. Protein product: CASGAGVAQYF.

The chain joins TRBV10-2 to TRBJ2-7; 12 nucleotides match TRBD2. In germline, CDR1 is WSHSY, CDR2 SAAADI. The CDR3 totals 14 residues. The V gene end was trimmed by 9 bases and the J gene end by 2 bases; junction bases not matched to a gene: 5. The CDR3: CASQRTSGAYEQYF. CDR3 DNA: TGCGCCAGTCAAAGGACTAGCGGGGCCTACGAGCAGTACTTC.

The chain uses TRBV12-3 or TRBV12-4 and TRBJ1-5, with D uncertain. This CDR3 region has 15 residues. V was trimmed by 4 bases and J by 7 bases, leaving 17 bases between them. The CDR3, as DNA: TGTGCCAGCAGTTACTCGAGTAACGGGCACCAGCCCCAGCATTTT. It specifies CASSYSSNGHQPQHF.

The rearrangement uses TRBV2 and TRBJ1-1; D is possibly TRBD1 (6 bases). CDR1 is SNHLY, CDR2 FYNNEI, per germline. V lost 5 bases and J lost 0, with 16 bases in between. There are 16 residues in the CDR3. The CDR3 bases are TGTGCCAGCAGTTCGACAGGTGCTAACATGAACACTGAAGCTTTCTTT. Translated, it gives CASSSTGANMNTEAFF.